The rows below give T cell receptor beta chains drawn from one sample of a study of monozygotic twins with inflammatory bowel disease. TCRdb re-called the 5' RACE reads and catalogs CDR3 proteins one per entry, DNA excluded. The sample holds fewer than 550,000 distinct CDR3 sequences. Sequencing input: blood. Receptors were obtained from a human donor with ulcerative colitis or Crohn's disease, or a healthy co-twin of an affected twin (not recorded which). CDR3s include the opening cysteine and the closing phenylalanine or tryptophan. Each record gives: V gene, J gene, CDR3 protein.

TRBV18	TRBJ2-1	CASSPPEAGVSYNEQFF
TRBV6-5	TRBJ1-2	CASSYSLGYGYTF
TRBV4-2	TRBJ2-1	CASSPRWGISYNEQFF
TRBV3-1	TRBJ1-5	CASSQYHGVGQPQHF
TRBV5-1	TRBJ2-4	CASSLDRGKNIQYF
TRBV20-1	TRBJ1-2	CSASTGGIQGYTF
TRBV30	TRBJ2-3	CAWSVGSTDTQYF
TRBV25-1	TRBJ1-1	CASSWTGDTEAFF
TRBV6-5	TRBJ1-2	CASSYSSGMSNYGYTF
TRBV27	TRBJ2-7	CASSPSSGDRGTYEQYF
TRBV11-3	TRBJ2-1	CASSGSGNSYNEQFF
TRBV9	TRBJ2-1	CASEGPNSYEQFF
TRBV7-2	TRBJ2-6	CASSYRPGSSGANVLTF
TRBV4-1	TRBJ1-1	CASSQTILRGPNTEAFF
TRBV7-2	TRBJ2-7	CASSLVQASYEQYF
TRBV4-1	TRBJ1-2	CASSQTGVGQTSYGYTF
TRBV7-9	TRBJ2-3	CASSYTPQEHTQYF
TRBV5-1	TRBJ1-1	CASSTGTGVNTEAFF
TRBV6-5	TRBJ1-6	CASSYGRGSRNSPLHF
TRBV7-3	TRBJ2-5	CASSLMGNTGLEIQYF
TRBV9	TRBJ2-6	CASSVRTAGANVLTF
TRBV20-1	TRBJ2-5	CSARRGVVETQYF
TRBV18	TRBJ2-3	CASSPFWGTDTQYF
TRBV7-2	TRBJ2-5	CASSLRRGPQETQYF